The rows below give T cell receptor beta chains drawn from one sample of a study of blood T cells in healthy people across ages. Each CDR3 protein gets one entry after TCRdb re-called the 5' RACE reads with MiXCR. The sample has about 1.1 million distinct CDR3 sequences, 35% to 40% seen once. The sample consisted of blood. These receptors were obtained from a man between 18 and 35 years old in good health. Both conserved end residues are trimmed from each CDR3. The order of the fields is V gene, J gene, CDR3 protein.

V gene: TRBV5-1
J gene: TRBJ2-5
CDR3 protein: ASSLVVRQKETQY

V gene: TRBV7-6
J gene: TRBJ1-5
CDR3 protein: ASSQGPRSGNQPQH

V gene: TRBV5-1
J gene: TRBJ1-1
CDR3 protein: ASSFGGTGMNTEAF

V gene: TRBV4-3
J gene: TRBJ1-6
CDR3 protein: ASSQVVTGTNSPLH

V gene: TRBV10-3
J gene: TRBJ1-1
CDR3 protein: AISEGGQMNTEAF

V gene: TRBV20-1
J gene: TRBJ2-7
CDR3 protein: SARDLNRIYEQY

V gene: TRBV12-3/TRBV12-4
J gene: TRBJ1-2
CDR3 protein: ASSPRTGNGYT

V gene: TRBV9
J gene: TRBJ2-3
CDR3 protein: ASSVLQGWPTSTDTQY

V gene: TRBV27
J gene: TRBJ1-1
CDR3 protein: ASSLLKQGPNTEAF

V gene: TRBV6-2/TRBV6-3
J gene: TRBJ1-1
CDR3 protein: ASSYSNRGWTEAF

V gene: TRBV6-5
J gene: TRBJ2-7
CDR3 protein: ASSSSATGLQSYNEQY

V gene: TRBV9
J gene: TRBJ2-3
CDR3 protein: ASSAPWGGFTDTQY

V gene: TRBV18
J gene: TRBJ1-4
CDR3 protein: ASSPSGTVGEKLF

V gene: TRBV20-1
J gene: .
CDR3 protein: SALAGGGDVFYNEQY

V gene: TRBV3-1
J gene: TRBJ1-6
CDR3 protein: ASSQEGTGRSPLH

V gene: TRBV6-1
J gene: .
CDR3 protein: ASSEGATPRTQY

V gene: TRBV7-2
J gene: TRBJ1-2
CDR3 protein: ASSLGGTGLSNYGYT

V gene: TRBV7-3
J gene: TRBJ2-7
CDR3 protein: ASSPDRGTEQY

V gene: TRBV7-9
J gene: .
CDR3 protein: ASSLVKTGVNEQY

V gene: TRBV4-1
J gene: TRBJ2-5
CDR3 protein: ASSQDAGADPIQETQY